This T cell receptor beta chain was identified in a study of blood T cell repertoires in COVID-19. This CDR3 is built from 16 residues. The germline gives CDR1 SGHRS, CDR2 YFSETQ. The V segment lost 0 bases and the J segment 5 bases; nucleotides outside the gene matches: 10. Using immunoSEQ multiplex PCR, the repertoire was profiled, and TCRdb retains in-frame clones only, with some absent. The sample has more than 15,000 clones, more than 80% seen once; the top ten hold 4.1%. The sequence was collected from a woman in her 50s with active COVID-19. Sequences were obtained from peripheral blood. The chain combines TRBV5-1 with TRBJ2-5; TRBD1 agrees at 7 bases. This CDR3 reads CASSLGPQGVGETQYF. The CDR3 DNA reads as TGCGCCAGCAGCTTGGGCCCCCAGGGGGTGGGCGAGACCCAGTACTTC.